These T cell receptor beta chains were read from a single sample in a study of blood T cells in healthy people across ages. TCRdb passed the 5' RACE reads through MiXCR, listing each CDR3 protein once. Here the sample spans about 840,000 distinct CDR3 sequences, roughly 29% being singletons. Separately, the same data were catalogued under a study of T cells of mothers and their children.

Sequencing used blood. The receptors here all came from a woman between 40 and 50 years old in good health. Each CDR3 is given with its conserved first and last residue.

V gene	J gene	CDR3 protein
TRBV7-8	TRBJ1-5	CASLRPDNNSNQPQHF
TRBV5-5	TRBJ2-5	CASSLVAAYQETQYF
TRBV6-6	TRBJ1-2	CASNGGRGPDGYTF
TRBV20-1	TRBJ1-5	CSASRDVDQPQHF
TRBV27	TRBJ2-5	CASARQRGGSETQYF
TRBV12-3/TRBV12-4	TRBJ2-1	CASTPSNNEQFF
TRBV7-2	TRBJ2-5	CASSLMAGTRIQETQYF
TRBV20-1	TRBJ1-6	CSANRDESSPLHF
TRBV28	TRBJ1-1	CASSLSRLHAFF
TRBV28	TRBJ1-5	CASSLGSGTGNQPQHF
TRBV28	TRBJ1-1	CASSLVDPNEAFF
TRBV6-1	TRBJ2-1	CASGLAGEYNEQFF
TRBV9	TRBJ2-3	CASSPPGGHDTQYF
TRBV5-1	TRBJ1-3	CASSLDGTPGNTIYF
TRBV10-3	TRBJ1-2	CAIKGGNYGYTF
TRBV20-1	TRBJ2-7	CSARDRVGGSYEQYF
TRBV20-1	TRBJ2-7	CSANSGGQGETRYF
TRBV20-1	TRBJ2-7	CSAISGGQGWYEQYF
TRBV12-3/TRBV12-4	TRBJ1-2	CASSIRQEGYGYTF
TRBV2	TRBJ2-3	CASSEWLSAQYF
TRBV3-1	TRBJ2-1	CASSPTSVSYNEQFF
TRBV5-1	TRBJ1-6	CASSPTTPNSPLHF
TRBV19	TRBJ1-5	CASTRVGSSNQPQHF
TRBV29-1	TRBJ1-3	CSVEDLPSSGNTIYF
TRBV20-1	TRBJ1-1	CSARDEGGDTEAFF
TRBV9	TRBJ1-2	CASSVGRSGYGYTF
TRBV28	TRBJ2-5	CASGGIGGSQYF
TRBV7-9	TRBJ2-1	CASSADLPTMSSYNEQFF
TRBV12-3/TRBV12-4	TRBJ1-2	CASSLSPHGLGGYTF
TRBV21-1	TRBJ2-3	CASSKGAGAYTQYF
TRBV5-1	TRBJ2-5	CASSLRQQETQYF
TRBV28	TRBJ1-5	CASSYTGSCNQPQHF
TRBV27	TRBJ2-1	CASSFLKRESLGDEQFF
TRBV2	TRBJ1-2	CASTRQGRFGYTF
TRBV7-2	TRBJ1-2	CASSLQGGGYGYTF
TRBV7-2	TRBJ1-3	CASSLGTPNFGNTIYF
TRBV20-1	TRBJ1-5	CSATHRPGDNQPQHF
TRBV5-1	TRBJ2-3	CASSAGNGGGADTQYF
TRBV7-8	TRBJ2-7	CASSLNFNIPYEQYF
TRBV7-7	TRBJ2-1	CASSRWRLDSFDNEQFF
TRBV12-3/TRBV12-4	TRBJ2-1	CASTTTGLPTNEQFF
TRBV20-1	TRBJ2-1	CSARSLTTSGVFNEQVF
TRBV4-3	TRBJ2-3	CASSQVGTSGVSTDTQYF
TRBV7-2	TRBJ1-1	CASSSQPQKVTEAFF
TRBV10-3	TRBJ2-4	CAISERQQDYGQYF
TRBV12-3/TRBV12-4	TRBJ1-1	CASSLSGVLSNTEAFF